This paragraph covers one T cell receptor (beta chain) sequence. The antigen is unknown. This entry is derived from a study of blood T cells in healthy people across ages. The study, taken as a whole, reports: Percentage of naive T cells showed a strong correlation with TCR beta diversity. Across the age range, TCR beta diversity per million T cells fell in a roughly linear way.

Deletions cut 0 bases from V and 1 base from J, with 15 bases between. The CDR3 loop spans 17 amino acids. The germline V gene encodes CDR1 ENHRY and CDR2 SYGVKD. In terms of origin and age, donors were healthy Caucasian individuals from Russia aged about 6 to 100. Per-sample yields of isolated PBMCs were at least 7 million. Alongside a J-beta primer mix, a sample-barcoded 5' primer served in a second PCR lasting roughly 7 to 11 cycles. TCRdb itself ran the 5' RACE reads through MiXCR, one entry per CDR3 protein. Among roughly 700,000 distinct CDR3 sequences listed, around 49% were seen once. The origin of this receptor is a woman between 55 and 75 years old in good health. Sequencing was done on a sample of blood. The chain links TRBV10-3 to TRBJ1-1, with D hard to call. In nucleotides, the CDR3 is TGTGCCATCAGTGAGTCTAATCCCGGGGTCGGGAACACTGAAGCTTTCTTT. This codes for CAISESNPGVGNTEAFF.